These T cell receptor beta chains were read from a single sample in a study of blood T cell repertoires in COVID-19. TCRdb's table, derived via immunoSEQ multiplex PCR, lists solely in-frame clones and lacks some. Altogether approximately 160,000 clones are present, 90% to 95% being singletons, with the ten largest covering 0.5% to 0.55%. The material sequenced was peripheral blood. The receptors originated from a man aged 45-60 years with acute or convalescent COVID-19. Both conserved end residues are part of each CDR3. The order of the fields is V gene, clone size, D gene, J gene, CDR3 DNA, CDR3 protein. A D gene is named only where the DNA matches it firmly. Not every row has a clone size; where given, it reads once, few, many or a size class.

TRBV5-6	once	.	TRBJ2-5	TGTGCCAGCAAAACCAAGGGAGTAAAAGAGACCCAGTACTTC	CASKTKGVKETQYF
TRBV28	.	TRBD2	TRBJ2-2	TGTGCCAGCAGCACGGGCCGTGGACTAGCGGCCAACGGGGAGCTGTTTTTT	CASSTGRGLAANGELFF
TRBV5-6	.	.	TRBJ2-3	TGTGCCAGCAGCTTATTTAATACGCAGTATTTT	CASSLFNTQYF
TRBV2	.	.	TRBJ1-5	TGTGCCAGCAGTGTGAGGGCAGGGGCGGGTCAGCCCCAGCATTTT	CASSVRAGAGQPQHF
TRBV27	few	TRBD2	TRBJ2-7	TGTGCCAGCAGTTTCGCGGCTAGCGGAACCTACGAGCAGTACTTC	CASSFAASGTYEQYF
TRBV27	.	.	TRBJ2-7	TGTGCCAGCAGTTTAATCCCCATCGGGAAGGAGCAGTACTTC	CASSLIPIGKEQYF
TRBV7-3	.	.	TRBJ1-1	TGTGCCAGCAGCCCCAGCGGGCCGCTTAACACTGAAGCTTTCTTT	CASSPSGPLNTEAFF
TRBV7-2	.	TRBD1	TRBJ1-5	TGTGCCAGCAGCTCAGGGGGCGCGATAATGCAGCCCCAGCATTTT	CASSSGGAIMQPQHF
TRBV20-1	.	TRBD1	TRBJ1-5	TGCAGTGCTAGTAGGGAAGGGGGCAACAATCAGCCCCAGCATTTT	CSASREGGNNQPQHF
TRBV6-4	.	TRBD1	TRBJ2-5	TGTGCCAGCAGCAGGACAGGGCAGGAGACCCAGTACTTC	CASSRTGQETQYF
TRBV10-3	.	.	TRBJ1-1	TGTGCCATCAGTGCTAAGGAGGGGAACACTGAAGCTTTCTTT	CAISAKEGNTEAFF
TRBV7-2	.	.	TRBJ1-2	TGTGCCAGCAGCCTACTCGAATATGTGGGCTACACCTTC	CASSLLEYVGYTF
TRBV7-7	.	TRBD2	TRBJ2-3	TGTGCCAGCAGCGAGGGAGTAGCGGGAGGTTGGGATACGCAGTATTTT	CASSEGVAGGWDTQYF
TRBV2	.	.	TRBJ2-2	TGTGCCAGCAGTGAGGTTTACCCCGGGGCCGGGGAGCTGTTTTTT	CASSEVYPGAGELFF
TRBV28	.	TRBD1	TRBJ2-6	TGTGCCAGCAGTGGGACAGGGATGTCTGGGGCCAACGTCCTGACTTTC	CASSGTGMSGANVLTF
TRBV6-8	.	TRBD1	TRBJ2-4	TGTGCCAGCAGTTACTCGGGGGCCGGGACAGGGAAAAACATTCAGTACTTC	CASSYSGAGTGKNIQYF
TRBV28	few	.	TRBJ1-1	TGTGCCAGCAGGTCCGGGGGGGCGCGCACTGAAGCTTTCTTT	CASRSGGARTEAFF
TRBV19	once	.	TRBJ1-6	TGTGCCACTGGAGTGTCAGGGGATTCACCCCTCCACTTT	CATGVSGDSPLHF
TRBV10-3	.	.	TRBJ1-4	TGTGCCACCCAGGGAGGCAGGGAATCGACTAATGAAAAACTGTTTTTT	CATQGGRESTNEKLFF
TRBV7-2	.	.	TRBJ2-3	TGTGCCAGCAGCTTCAGCGTGGCGAAGGGGGATACGCAGTATTTT	CASSFSVAKGDTQYF
TRBV18	.	TRBD1	TRBJ1-2	TGTGCCAGCTCACAAAGACAGGGTATGGATGGCTACACCTTC	CASSQRQGMDGYTF
TRBV9	.	TRBD1	TRBJ1-4	TGTGCCAGCAGCACCAGACAGGGTGATGAAAAACTGTTTTTT	CASSTRQGDEKLFF
TRBV28	.	TRBD2	TRBJ2-3	TGTGCCAGCAGTAGACTGGGACTAGCGGGAGGAACTAGCACAGATACGCAGTATTTT	CASSRLGLAGGTSTDTQYF
TRBV29-1	.	TRBD2	TRBJ2-7	TGCAGCGTTGCCCCTAGCGGGAGAGACGAGCAGTACTTC	CSVAPSGRDEQYF
TRBV29-1	.	.	TRBJ1-2	TGCAGCGTTGGTCCAGGGAACTATGGCTACACCTTC	CSVGPGNYGYTF
TRBV7-2	.	.	TRBJ2-1	TGTGCCAGCAGCCTAAGATCCGTCGATGAGCAGTTCTTC	CASSLRSVDEQFF
TRBV28	.	TRBD1	TRBJ1-2	TGTGTCACGAGACAGGGGAATGGCTACACCTTC	CVTRQGNGYTF
TRBV5-1	.	TRBD2	TRBJ2-2	TGCGCCAGCAGCTTGGTTGGACTAGCGGGGTCGGAGAACACCGGGGAGCTGTTTTTT	CASSLVGLAGSENTGELFF
TRBV19	.	TRBD2	TRBJ2-3	TGTGCCAGTAGTATGGCGGGGGGGGGCGCAGATACGCAGTATTTT	CASSMAGGGADTQYF
TRBV28	.	TRBD1	TRBJ1-5	TGTGCCAGCAGTCGGACAGGGAAGGGGCCCCAGCATTTT	CASSRTGKGPQHF
TRBV5-6	.	TRBD1	TRBJ2-2	TGTGCCAGCAGCATCGGGACAGGGGAGATCGGGGAGCTGTTTTTT	CASSIGTGEIGELFF
TRBV14	.	TRBD1	TRBJ1-4	TGTGCCAGCAGCACGACCCGCACAGGGGGCATTAATGAAAAACTGTTTTTT	CASSTTRTGGINEKLFF
TRBV7-8	.	TRBD1	TRBJ2-6	TGTGCCAGCAGCTTAACAGGGGCTCTTATATCTGGGGCCAACGTCCTGACTTTC	CASSLTGALISGANVLTF
TRBV9	once	.	TRBJ2-5	TGTGCCAGCAGCGTCGTGACAGGTTCAGGGGAGACCCAGTACTTC	CASSVVTGSGETQYF
TRBV16	.	.	TRBJ2-6	TGTGCCAGCAGCCGACTCAGACCAGCTTCGGAGTCTGGGGCCAACGTCCTGACTTTC	CASSRLRPASESGANVLTF
TRBV19	.	TRBD2	TRBJ2-3	TGTGCCAGTAGTACACTAGCGGGGGGGCCGGGCGATACGCAGTATTTT	CASSTLAGGPGDTQYF
TRBV5-4	.	.	TRBJ1-4	TGTGCCAGCAGCCATCCGGGACTCGAACTGTTTTTT	CASSHPGLELFF
TRBV2	once	TRBD1	TRBJ1-5	TGTGCCAGCAGTATAAGGAGACAGGGTTGGCAGCCCCAGCATTTT	CASSIRRQGWQPQHF
TRBV10-3	.	TRBD2	TRBJ2-3	TGTGCCATCAGTAGCGGGAGGACGACAGATACGCAGTATTTT	CAISSGRTTDTQYF
TRBV5-6	.	TRBD2	TRBJ2-2	TGTGCCAGCAGCCTACTAGCGGGAGTTCCCGGGGAGCTGTTTTTT	CASSLLAGVPGELFF
TRBV19	.	TRBD1	TRBJ2-7	TGTGCCAGTGAAACCGGGACAGGGGGCAAAGAGCAGTACTTC	CASETGTGGKEQYF
TRBV28	.	TRBD1	TRBJ2-7	TGTGCCAGCAGTCGCCCAGGGACAGCCTACGAGCAGTACTTC	CASSRPGTAYEQYF
TRBV28	once	.	TRBJ1-1	TGTGCCAGCAGTCCCGAGGCAGGGTTGAGCACTGAAGCTTTCTTT	CASSPEAGLSTEAFF
TRBV19	once	.	TRBJ2-3	TGTGCCAGCCTAGGACAAAGTCAAGGAGATACGCAGTATTTT	CASLGQSQGDTQYF
TRBV5-4	.	TRBD2	TRBJ2-7	TGTGCCAGCAGATCGAGCGGACTAGCGGGAGCCTACGAGCAGTACTTC	CASRSSGLAGAYEQYF
TRBV7-2	.	.	TRBJ1-1	TGTGCCAGCAGCTCACAGGGGAACACTGAAGCTTTCTTT	CASSSQGNTEAFF
TRBV29-1	few	TRBD2	TRBJ2-7	TGCAGCGTTGCAGGTGCTAGCGGGAGCTCCTACGAGCAGTACTTC	CSVAGASGSSYEQYF
TRBV11-2	.	TRBD2	TRBJ2-3	TGTGCCAGCACCCTACTAGCGGGGGGCACAGATACGCAGTATTTT	CASTLLAGGTDTQYF
TRBV6-5	.	TRBD2	TRBJ2-1	TGTGCCAGCAGGAATAGCGGGAGGGCCTCCAATGAGCAGTTCTTC	CASRNSGRASNEQFF
TRBV29-1	.	TRBD1	TRBJ2-7	TGCAGCGTTGTAAAAGGACAGGGTATCCATGAGCAGTACTTC	CSVVKGQGIHEQYF
TRBV27	.	.	TRBJ2-1	TGTGCCAGCAGTTACGGCCCCCCAGGCCACAATGAGCAGTTCTTC	CASSYGPPGHNEQFF
TRBV30	.	TRBD1	TRBJ2-3	TGTGCCTGGAGTCCCGGTTGGGACAGGAGCACAGATACGCAGTATTTT	CAWSPGWDRSTDTQYF
TRBV4-2	few	TRBD1	TRBJ1-1	TGTGCCAGCAGCCAAGAGTACCGTGTGGACAGGGGGCGAGAAGCTTTCTTT	CASSQEYRVDRGREAFF
TRBV14	.	.	TRBJ1-1	TGTGCCAGCAGCCTGACATCCCACACTGAAGCTTTCTTT	CASSLTSHTEAFF
TRBV9	.	.	TRBJ2-3	TGTGCCAGCAGCGCCTCTTCTGCAGATACGCAGTATTTT	CASSASSADTQYF
TRBV7-3	once	TRBD2	TRBJ2-1	TGTGCCAGCAGCTTAGCCCCACTAGCGGGGGGTTCCCCCCGCAATGAGCAGTTCTTC	CASSLAPLAGGSPRNEQFF
TRBV6-6	.	.	TRBJ1-5	TGTGCCAGCAGTTACCAGGCCTCTCAGCCCCAGCATTTT	CASSYQASQPQHF
TRBV11-2	.	.	TRBJ2-1	TGTGCCAGCAGCAAGGACAGCAGCTACAATGAGCAGTTCTTC	CASSKDSSYNEQFF
TRBV6-6	.	.	TRBJ1-1	TGTGCCAGCAGGGCAGGGGTCCCCACTGAAGCTTTCTTT	CASRAGVPTEAFF
TRBV28	.	.	TRBJ1-5	TGTGCCAGCAGTGCGGACGGGGTCAGCAGGCCCCAGCATTTT	CASSADGVSRPQHF